The source of this T cell receptor (beta chain) is a study of Ad26.COV2.S vaccination and SARS-CoV-2 variants. The data were produced by immunoSEQ multiplex PCR, yet TCRdb's version contains in-frame clones alone and is incomplete. This sample yields around 300,000 clones, of which more than 85% are seen a single time; roughly 5% belongs to the top ten. The germline CDR1 and CDR2 sequences are SGHNT and YYREEE (reference sequence). V lost 0 bases, J lost 1 base, and 10 bases lay in between. The CDR3 runs 15 residues. As to treatment: some 19 received Ad26.COV2.S at low or high dose, single or two shots; five or six received placebo; per-sample allocation not given. Day 63 following the first vaccine or placebo injection was when the samples were taken. As its vector, the vaccine had Ad26, which expressed Wuhan-strain SARS-CoV-2 spike. This clone was recorded a few times.

The J gene is TRBJ1-1, the V gene TRBV5-4; maybe TRBD1 (6 bases). The sample was peripheral blood, taken in a trial of Ad26.COV2.S vaccine versus placebo. This TCR came from a person aged 18 to 65 who received the Ad26.COV2.S COVID-19 vaccine or a placebo. The CDR3: CASSLEGTRNTEAFF. The DNA of the CDR3 is TGTGCCAGCAGCTTGGAAGGGACAAGGAACACTGAAGCTTTCTTT.